This is a list of T cell receptor beta chains from one sample in a study of blood T cell repertoires in COVID-19. Profiled with immunoSEQ multiplex PCR; TCRdb holds only in-frame clones, not every one. Counted here are fewer than 300,000 clones, approximately 92% occurring once; the ten biggest clones make up 2% to 3%. Sample: peripheral blood. These receptors were obtained from a person aged 18 to 35 with COVID-19, enrolled during active disease. CDR3s include the opening cysteine and the closing phenylalanine or tryptophan. The D gene is left open where the match is weak.

CDR3 DNA | CDR3 protein | D gene | J gene | CDR3 length | V gene
TGTGCCAGCAGCCAAGGCGTGACAAGTGGGACCCAGTACTTC | CASSQGVTSGTQYF | NA | TRBJ2-5 | 14 | TRBV3-1/TRBV3-2
TGCGCCAGCAGTGTCCCCGGAGGGACAGGGGGCGGAGGGGGCGGGTATGGCTACACCTTC | CASSVPGGTGGGGGGYGYTF | TRBD1 | TRBJ1-2 | 20 | TRBV10-1
TGCAGCGTCCTAACTACGGGGGGCACCGGGGAGCTGTTTTTT | CSVLTTGGTGELFF | TRBD2 | TRBJ2-2 | 14 | TRBV29-1
TGTGCCAGCAGCTCCTTGTTTCGGAGCGGGATCGGGGAGCAGTACTTC | CASSSLFRSGIGEQYF | TRBD2 | TRBJ2-7 | 16 | TRBV13
TGTGCCAGTAGTATGTCGAGCAGGGGTCTTGATGGCTACACCTTC | CASSMSSRGLDGYTF | NA | TRBJ1-2 | 15 | TRBV19
TGTGCCAGCAGCCCACTTTCTTCCGGAAACACCATATATTTT | CASSPLSSGNTIYF | NA | TRBJ1-3 | 14 | TRBV28
TGTGCCAGCAGCTCCCCAGGTTTTAGAAAACTGTTTTTT | CASSSPGFRKLFF | NA | TRBJ1-4 | 13 | TRBV7-2
TGTGCCAGCAGCTTGGACAGAAGCTCCTACGAGCAGTACTTC | CASSLDRSSYEQYF | NA | TRBJ2-7 | 14 | TRBV5-6
TGTGCCAGTTCCAGGGGGCCCGACACCGGGGAGCTGTTTTTT | CASSRGPDTGELFF | TRBD1 | TRBJ2-2 | 14 | TRBV9
TGCGCCAGCAGCTTACAGGGACCTACGAACACTGAAGCTTTCTTT | CASSLQGPTNTEAFF | NA | TRBJ1-1 | 15 | TRBV5-1
TGTGCCAGCAGTTATTCCTCGGCGGGCTATGGCTACACCTTC | CASSYSSAGYGYTF | NA | TRBJ1-2 | 14 | TRBV27
TGTGCCAGCAGCCGACTGGGGGGAGCCTACGAGCAGTACTTC | CASSRLGGAYEQYF | NA | TRBJ2-7 | 14 | TRBV16